This T cell receptor (beta chain) was captured in a study of cytomegalovirus exposure and HLA in healthy donors. At the level of the study: T cells numbering around 190 million yielded some 120 million unique TCR beta sequences in an earlier analysis. Study-wide results and limits: Cytomegalovirus association was listed for 164 TCR beta chains. Immune exposure information comprised only CMV serostatus.

CDR1 MDHEN and CDR2 SYDVKM come from the germline V gene. Unmatched junction bases numbered 4, after V lost 1 base and J lost 3 bases. The length of the CDR3 is 15 residues. The PCR had 60 Vbeta and 13 Jbeta primers. Clones were sequenced by immunoSEQ multiplex PCR, and TCRdb holds only the in-frame ones, with some missing. The data hold 200,000 to 300,000 clones, with roughly 81% observed a single time. A word on this clone: The target antigen is unknown.

Participants comprised healthy donors of bone marrow. The clonotype originates from a woman in her forties in good health and CMV-seropositive. Sequencing was carried out using PBMCs. The chain couples TRBV28 to TRBJ2-7; TRBD1 matches 9 bases. CDR3 loop: CASSLSGQGVYEQYF. The DNA of the CDR3 is TGTGCCAGCAGTTTATCGGGACAGGGAGTCTACGAGCAGTACTTC. Looking up the rest from reference TRBV28 and TRBJ2-7 gives the full variable domain: DVKVTQSSRYLVKRTGEKVFLECVQDMDHENMFWYRQDPGLGLRLIYFSYDVKMKEKGDIPEGYSVSREKKERFSLILESASTNQTSMYLCASSLSGQGVYEQYFGPGTRLTVT.